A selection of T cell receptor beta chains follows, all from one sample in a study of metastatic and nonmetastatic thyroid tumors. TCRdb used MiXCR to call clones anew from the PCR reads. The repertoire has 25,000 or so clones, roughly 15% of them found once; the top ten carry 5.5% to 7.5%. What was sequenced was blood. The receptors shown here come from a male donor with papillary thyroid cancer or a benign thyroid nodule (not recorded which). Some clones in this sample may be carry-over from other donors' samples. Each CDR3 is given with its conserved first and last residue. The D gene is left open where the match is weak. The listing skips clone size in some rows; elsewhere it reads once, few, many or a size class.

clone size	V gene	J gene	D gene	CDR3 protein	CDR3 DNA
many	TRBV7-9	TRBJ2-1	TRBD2	CASSQGLAINEQFF	TGTGCCAGCAGTCAGGGACTAGCGATCAATGAGCAGTTCTTC
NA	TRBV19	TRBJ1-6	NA	CASSIRQVNSPLHF	TGTGCCAGTAGTATTAGGCAGGTGAATTCACCCCTCCACTTT
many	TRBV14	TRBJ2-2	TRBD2	CASSRFGLASGRIAGELFF	TGTGCCAGCAGCCGCTTTGGGCTAGCGAGCGGGAGAATTGCCGGGGAGCTGTTTTTT
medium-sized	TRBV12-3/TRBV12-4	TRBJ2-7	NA	CASSSSALGRDYEQYF	TGTGCCAGCAGTTCTTCCGCCCTGGGCAGGGACTACGAGCAGTACTTC
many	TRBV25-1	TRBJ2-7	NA	CASSEGSGGYEQYF	TGTGCCAGCAGTGAAGGTTCAGGAGGGTACGAGCAGTACTTC
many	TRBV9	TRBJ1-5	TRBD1	CASSPWDSTNQPQHF	TGTGCCAGCAGCCCGTGGGACAGTACTAATCAGCCCCAGCATTTT
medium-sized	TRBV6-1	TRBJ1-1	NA	CASSSSGFMNTEAFF	TGTGCCAGCAGTTCTTCAGGGTTCATGAACACTGAAGCTTTCTTT
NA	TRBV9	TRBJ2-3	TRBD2	CASSVAPSGRPGDTQYF	TGTGCCAGCAGCGTAGCTCCTAGCGGGCGCCCAGGAGATACGCAGTATTTT
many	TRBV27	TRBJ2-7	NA	CASSPAAVPSYEQYF	TGTGCCAGCAGCCCCGCGGCGGTACCCTCCTACGAGCAGTACTTC
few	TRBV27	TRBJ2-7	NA	CASRNPLRYEQYF	TGTGCCAGCAGAAACCCCCTTCGGTACGAGCAGTACTTC
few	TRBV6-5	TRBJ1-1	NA	CATLEGSAFF	TGTGCCACGTTGGAGGGGAGTGCTTTCTTT
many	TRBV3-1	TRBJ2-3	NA	CASSPTRTSTDTQYF	TGTGCCAGCAGCCCGACGAGGACTAGCACAGATACGCAGTATTTT
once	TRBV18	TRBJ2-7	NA	CAISPRQEGAEHYF	TGTGCCATCTCACCACGACAGGAAGGGGCCGAGCACTACTTT
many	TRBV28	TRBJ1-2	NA	CASRIPGTYGYTF	TGTGCCAGCAGGATCCCAGGGACCTATGGCTACACCTTC
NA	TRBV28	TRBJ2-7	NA	CASSGGQGDSYEKYF	TGTGCCAGCAGTGGGGGACAAGGGGACTCCTACGAGAAGTACTTC